This TCR beta chain was captured in a study of blood T cell repertoires in COVID-19. Study in general: Samples representing acute and convalescent COVID-19 were sourced from the United States, Italy and Spain. From T cells, B-cell-depleted T cells, or PBMCs came the material, which was cDNA or gDNA.

J lost 6 bases, V lost 3 bases, and 14 bases had no gene match. This CDR3 spans 16 amino acids. Germline CDR1 and CDR2: DFQATT and SNEGSKA (reference sequence). Original handling: The assay estimated nucleated cells by amplifying reference gene primers. Using immunoSEQ multiplex PCR, the repertoire was profiled, and TCRdb retains in-frame clones only, with some absent. That table gives V, J and clone size, and the DNA gave D and trimming. The sample lists 250,000 to 350,000 clones; approximately 90% were seen once. The TCR was taken from a woman in her thirties with active or convalescent COVID-19. The genes are TRBV20-1 and TRBJ1-1; 9 bases fit TRBD1. Sequenced input: peripheral blood. The CDR3 DNA sequence: TGCAGTGCTAGTGGGGACAGGGTAGACTCCTTCGCTGAAGCTTTCTTT. Translated: CSASGDRVDSFAEAFF.